This TCR beta chain comes out of a study of memory CD4+ T cells and cytomegalovirus serostatus. Across the whole study: Of the healthy Belgian adults, 9 or 10 were CMV seropositive and about two dozen seronegative. Study observations and caveats: Of approximately 160 reported CMV TCRbeta sequences, 60 to 85 were found in memory CD4+ repertoires.

The method was immunoSEQ multiplex PCR; TCRdb's version includes in-frame clones alone and lacks a portion of them. This sample yields around 53,000 clones, of which about three quarters are seen a single time; about 1.3% belongs to the top ten. Single viable CD3+CD4+CD8-CD45RO+ cells were sorted as the memory CD4+ T cells. Donors' CMV status reflects serum IgG against pp150, pp28, p38, p52. The V end lost 4 bases, the J end lost 9 bases, and 10 bases lay between the germline ends. Germline loops: CDR1 MDHEN, CDR2 SYDVKM. The CDR3 spans 12 residues. Worth noting for this clone: Antigen specificity is unknown.

This TCR came from an adult in good health and CMV-seropositive. Material: memory CD4+ T cells from blood. The V and J genes are TRBV28 and TRBJ2-1; D call uncertain. CDR3 in DNA: TGTGCCAGCAGTTCCTCGGATCTTGAGCAGTTCTTC. As protein: CASSSSDLEQFF. Complete variable domain (other parts from reference TRBV28 and TRBJ2-1): DVKVTQSSRYLVKRTGEKVFLECVQDMDHENMFWYRQDPGLGLRLIYFSYDVKMKEKGDIPEGYSVSREKKERFSLILESASTNQTSMYLCASSSSDLEQFFGPGTRLTVL.